This TCR beta chain is drawn from a study of graft-versus-host responses after intestinal transplantation. In the study overall: Each transplant was multivisceral, liver-intestinal, or isolated intestinal. All of the recipients had induction that used anti-thymocyte globulin, then tacrolimus and steroids for approximately 3 years. Study-wide results and caveats: Early post-transplant HvG declines were associated with peak circulating GvH clone levels. The marrow of recipients harbored GvH clones, and ileum or blood showed some of them first.

Turning to this clone: The antigen is unknown.

Clones were sequenced by immunoSEQ multiplex PCR, and TCRdb holds only the in-frame ones, with some missing. The sample consists of 45,000 to 50,000 clones, about 90% of them appearing once. The V gene's germline CDR1 is MNHNS and CDR2 SASEGT. Trimming removed 4 bases from V and 1 base from J; junction bases left unmatched: 8. The CDR3 has 18 amino acids. The V and J genes are TRBV6-1 and TRBJ2-7; 15 bases fit TRBD2. This sequence originates from a human donor who was the organ donor for an intestinal transplant. The sample consisted of unstimulated CD4+ T cells sorted from spleen or lymph node cells, taken before transplant. The CDR3 region is CASSADMGTSGRSYEQYF. The CDR3, as DNA: TGTGCCAGCAGTGCTGACATGGGGACTAGCGGGAGGTCCTACGAGCAGTACTTC.